The sequence of this TCR beta chain was determined in a study of T cell changes during pregnancy in multiple sclerosis. The CDR3 runs to 13 residues. Germline values: CDR1 MNHEY, CDR2 SVGAGI. V dropped 6 bases and J dropped 6 bases, with 14 bases sitting between them. The count of this clone is one. Clones were sequenced by immunoSEQ multiplex PCR, and TCRdb holds only the in-frame ones, with some missing. Among tens of thousands of clones listed, 93% were seen once. The TCR originated in a female donor in good health, enrolled as a control in a pregnancy study. V is TRBV6-5 and J is TRBJ1-1; no reliable D call. The material sequenced was peripheral blood, taken in the third trimester of pregnancy. CDR3 coding DNA: TGTGCCAGCAGAAGATCGGACGGGGCTGAAGCTTTCTTT. It encodes CASRRSDGAEAFF.